A single sample gave rise to the 9 T cell receptor beta chains below, sequenced in a study of blood T cell repertoires in COVID-19 (dated by TCRdb to between 2020 and 2021). The library was made by the immunoSEQ multiplex PCR assay. TCRdb's version of the immuneACCESS table is confined to in-frame rearrangements and falls short of the full clone set. An unresolved V gene accounts for under half of the shortfall where checked; the remainder is of unknown origin. The table for this sample lists a few hundred thousand clones; almost 90% of them were counted only once. The ten largest clones add up to approximately 0.97% of the sample. The source material was PBMCs or T cells enriched from blood (not recorded which). The receptors shown here come from a woman in her 30s who had been exposed to COVID-19.

The chain employs TRBV9 and TRBJ2-2; D is uncertain. The CDR3 has 13 residues. In germline, CDR1 is SGDLS, CDR2 YYNGEE. V gave up 1 base and J gave up 8 bases, with 9 bases separating them. CDR3 DNA sequence: TGTGCCAGCAGCGTACCAAACGGGGGGGAGCTGTTTTTT. Residues: CASSVPNGGELFF.

The chain combines TRBV14 with TRBJ2-5; no firm D call. Germline values: CDR1 SGHDN, CDR2 FVKESK. The V gene lost 4 bases and the J gene lost 5 bases, with 14 bases spanning the gap. The CDR3 has 14 amino acids. The CDR3 protein is CASSPRRALETQYF. The CDR3 DNA sequence: TGTGCCAGCAGCCCCCGGAGAGCGCTTGAGACCCAGTACTTC. Combining the CDR3 with reference TRBV14 and TRBJ2-5 gives the whole variable domain EAGVTQFPSHSVIEKGQTVTLRCDPISGHDNLYWYRRVMGKEIKFLLHFVKESKQDESGMPNNRFLAERTGGTYSTLKVQPAELEDSGVYFCASSPRRALETQYFGPGTRLLVL.

This clone occurred a few times. This rearrangement joins TRBV2 to TRBJ2-7, with D possibly TRBD1 on 5 matching bases. The V end was cut by 6 bases, the J end by 5 bases, with 14 bases between. The CDR3 runs 13 residues. Germline V gene sequence: CDR1 SNHLY, CDR2 FYNNEI. The CDR3 protein is CASRDTQKNEQYF. The CDR3 region has the DNA TGTGCCAGCAGGGACACACAGAAGAACGAGCAGTACTTC.

This clone was picked up a small number of times. The chain employs TRBV2 and TRBJ2-7; D perhaps matches TRBD2 (6 bases). V was pared by 7 bases and J by 3 bases, with 19 bases between. Germline assignment: CDR1 SNHLY and CDR2 FYNNEI. This CDR3 is 15 amino acids long. The CDR3 reads CASTEGTGLIYEQYF. In nucleotides, the CDR3 is TGTGCCAGCACCGAAGGGACGGGACTGATCTACGAGCAGTACTTC.

The chain links TRBV21-1 to TRBJ1-4; the table's D call TRBD1 went unverified against the DNA. TRBV21-1 is a pseudogene. The CDR3 extends over 15 amino acids. The CDR3, as DNA: TGTGCCAGCGAGGTTCGGACAGGGGGCAGTGAAAAACTGTTTTTT. This gives the protein CASEVRTGGSEKLFF.

The chain joins TRBV30 to TRBJ1-6; D is perhaps TRBD1 (6 bases). The CDR3 consists of 14 residues. The V gene's germline CDR1 is GTSNPN and CDR2 SVGIG (reference sequence). The V end lost 1 base, the J end lost 7 bases, and 11 bases lay between the germline ends. DNA of the CDR3: TGTGCCTGGAGTGGGTCGGGGGGCAATTCACCCCTCCACTTT. Translation: CAWSGSGGNSPLHF.

The chain is built from TRBV2 and TRBJ2-7; possible D gene TRBD2, 5 bases. Germline V lookup: CDR1 SNHLY, CDR2 FYNNEI. There are 14 residues in the CDR3. Trimming pared 4 bases from V and 7 bases from J, leaving 17 bases between. This CDR3 reads CASSGYSGPPEQYF. The CDR3 DNA sequence: TGTGCCAGCAGTGGGTACAGCGGTCCCCCGGAGCAGTACTTC.

CDR3 nucleotides: TGTGCCAGCAGTTTGAGTGCCGGGGAGCTGTTTTTT. The encoded protein is CASSLSAGELFF. The rearrangement links TRBV28 to TRBJ2-2; no clear D gene. Trimming took off 3 bases at V and 6 bases at J, with 5 bases between the two ends. The germline CDR1 and CDR2 sequences are MDHEN and SYDVKM. CDR3 length: 12 residues.

This clone was picked up one time. The DNA for the CDR3 is TGTGCCAGTAGTACCGACAGATCTGGGGCCAACGTCCTGACTTTC. It encodes CASSTDRSGANVLTF. This rearrangement joins TRBV19 to TRBJ2-6, with D tentatively TRBD1 (5 bases). V dropped 4 bases and J dropped 1 base, with 8 bases sitting between them. Per germline, CDR1 LNHDA and CDR2 SQIVND (reference sequence). The CDR3 runs 15 residues.